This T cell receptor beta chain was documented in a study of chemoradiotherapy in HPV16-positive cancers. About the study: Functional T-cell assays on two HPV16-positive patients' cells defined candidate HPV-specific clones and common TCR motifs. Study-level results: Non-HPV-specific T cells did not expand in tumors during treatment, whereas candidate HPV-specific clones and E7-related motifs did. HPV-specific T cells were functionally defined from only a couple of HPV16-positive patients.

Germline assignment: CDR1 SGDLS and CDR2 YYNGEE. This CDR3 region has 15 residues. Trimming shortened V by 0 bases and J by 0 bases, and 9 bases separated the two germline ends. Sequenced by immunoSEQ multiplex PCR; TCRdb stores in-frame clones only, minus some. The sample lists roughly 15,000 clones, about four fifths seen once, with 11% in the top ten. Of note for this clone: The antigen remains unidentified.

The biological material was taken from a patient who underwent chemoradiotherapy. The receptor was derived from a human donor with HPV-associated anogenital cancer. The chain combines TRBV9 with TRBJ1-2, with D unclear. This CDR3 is CASSVDQGSNYGYTF. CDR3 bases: TGTGCCAGCAGCGTAGATCAAGGCTCTAACTATGGCTACACCTTC.